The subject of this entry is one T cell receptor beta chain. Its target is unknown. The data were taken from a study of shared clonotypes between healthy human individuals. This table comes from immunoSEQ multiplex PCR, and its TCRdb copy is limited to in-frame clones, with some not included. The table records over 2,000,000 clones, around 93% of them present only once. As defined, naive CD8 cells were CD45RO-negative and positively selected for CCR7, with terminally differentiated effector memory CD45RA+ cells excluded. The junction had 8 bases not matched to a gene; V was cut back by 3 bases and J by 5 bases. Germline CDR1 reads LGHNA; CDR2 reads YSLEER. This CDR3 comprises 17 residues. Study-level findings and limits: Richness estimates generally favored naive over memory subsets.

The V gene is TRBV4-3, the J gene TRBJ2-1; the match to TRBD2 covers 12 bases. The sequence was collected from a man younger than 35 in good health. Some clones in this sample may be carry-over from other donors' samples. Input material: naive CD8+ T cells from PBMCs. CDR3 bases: TGCGCCAGCAGCCAGGCGACTAGCGGGAGATACAACAATGAGCAGTTCTTC. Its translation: CASSQATSGRYNNEQFF.